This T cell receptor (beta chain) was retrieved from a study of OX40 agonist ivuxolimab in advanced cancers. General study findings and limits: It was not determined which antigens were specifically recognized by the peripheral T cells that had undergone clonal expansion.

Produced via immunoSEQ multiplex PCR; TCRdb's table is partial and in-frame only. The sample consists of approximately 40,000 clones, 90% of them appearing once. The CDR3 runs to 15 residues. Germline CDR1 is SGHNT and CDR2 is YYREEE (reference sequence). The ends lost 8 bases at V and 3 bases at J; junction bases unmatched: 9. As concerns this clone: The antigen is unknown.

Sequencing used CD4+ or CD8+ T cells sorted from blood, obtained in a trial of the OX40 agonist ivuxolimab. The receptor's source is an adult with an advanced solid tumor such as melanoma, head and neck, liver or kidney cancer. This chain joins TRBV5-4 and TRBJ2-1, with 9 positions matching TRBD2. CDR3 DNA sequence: TGTGCCAGTCACCCCGGGACTAGCCTCTACAATGAGCAGTTCTTC. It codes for CASHPGTSLYNEQFF. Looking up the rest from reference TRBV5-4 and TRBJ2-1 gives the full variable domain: ETGVTQSPTHLIKTRGQQVTLRCSSQSGHNTVSWYQQALGQGPQFIFQYYREEENGRGNFPPRFSGLQFPNYSSELNVNALELDDSALYLCASHPGTSLYNEQFFGPGTRLTVL.